The rows below give T cell receptor beta chains drawn from one sample of a study of blood T cell repertoires in COVID-19. Profiled with immunoSEQ multiplex PCR; TCRdb holds only in-frame clones, not every one. The sample lists approximately 170,000 clones, around 84% seen once, with roughly 3% in the top ten. Input material: PBMCs or T cells enriched from blood (not recorded which). These receptors all come from a woman aged 25 to 39 who had recovered from COVID-19. Both conserved end residues are trimmed from each CDR3. Not all rows give a size; the values are once, few, many and, for expanded clones, a class.

j_call | v_call | clone_size | cdr3_aa
TRBJ1-3 | TRBV11-3 | NA | ASSSNGGRGNTIY
TRBJ2-7 | TRBV5-6 | NA | ASSLSGGADYEQY
TRBJ1-2 | TRBV7-9 | NA | ASSSQGGAGYGYT
TRBJ2-7 | TRBV2 | NA | ASMARSYEQY
TRBJ1-1 | TRBV2 | NA | ASRTTMNTEAF
TRBJ2-3 | TRBV18 | NA | ASSPGGGSSTDTQY
TRBJ1-6 | TRBV7-9 | NA | ASSFPFNSPLH
TRBJ1-3 | TRBV18 | once | ASSPRQVSGNTIY
TRBJ1-5 | TRBV10-3 | NA | AIRGQLNQPQH
TRBJ1-3 | TRBV10-1 | NA | ASSLGDIRSGNTIY
TRBJ2-7 | TRBV25-1 | NA | ASSETSGRYEQY
TRBJ1-2 | TRBV5-1 | NA | ASSPDGYPGGYT
TRBJ1-1 | TRBV5-1 | NA | ASSSDSQGPYTEAF
TRBJ2-6 | TRBV19 | few | ASTPSGGLGSGANVLT
TRBJ1-5 | TRBV15 | NA | ATSRDSGQGQPQH
TRBJ1-4 | TRBV10-3 | NA | AISRRMDEKLF
TRBJ2-3 | TRBV7-2 | NA | ASRGGGPRDTQY
TRBJ2-1 | TRBV18 | NA | ASSPGGKTYNEQF
TRBJ2-2 | TRBV27 | few | ASSIVPGLLGGELF
TRBJ1-1 | TRBV27 | NA | ASSLFPSGLSEAF
TRBJ2-5 | TRBV5-1 | NA | ASTSQGAQETQY
TRBJ1-2 | TRBV12-3/TRBV12-4 | once | ASRKNRVVT
TRBJ1-3 | TRBV5-8 | NA | ASSLDGGLSGNTIY
TRBJ2-4 | TRBV10-1 | once | ASSESGGKNIQY
TRBJ1-5 | TRBV7-8 | NA | ASSEGLGGNQPQH
TRBJ1-1 | TRBV5-4 | NA | ASSRQGRSTEAF
TRBJ1-1 | TRBV27 | NA | ASSLWGGNTEAF
TRBJ2-3 | TRBV6-5 | NA | ASSYSWTPPMDTQY
TRBJ1-2 | TRBV21-1 | NA | ASSKGRAGLRYGYT
TRBJ1-6 | TRBV7-3 | NA | ASSARDRDNSPLH
TRBJ1-5 | TRBV5-6 | NA | ASSRATGINQPQH
TRBJ1-2 | TRBV11-2 | NA | ASSMGHKNYGYT
TRBJ2-6 | TRBV6-6 | NA | ASSLANSGANVLT
TRBJ2-6 | TRBV6-2/TRBV6-3 | NA | ASSYSLAGGSGANVLT
TRBJ2-3 | TRBV19 | NA | ASSIPKREVADTQY
TRBJ2-3 | TRBV5-1 | NA | ASSLAGNTQY
TRBJ2-2 | TRBV19 | NA | ASSIPPRLGFAGELF
TRBJ1-2 | TRBV6-5 | NA | ASSIWAGSNYGYT
TRBJ2-1 | TRBV7-3 | NA | ASSLTGLAGSYNEQF
TRBJ1-3 | TRBV30 | NA | AWSPGSSGNTIY
TRBJ1-6 | TRBV11-1 | few | ASSTGLNNSPLH
TRBJ1-1 | TRBV6-6 | once | ASSYRQGNTEAF
TRBJ1-4 | TRBV21-1 | NA | ASSKGGERTLF
TRBJ2-2 | TRBV10-1 | few | ASSELGQNTGELF
TRBJ1-1 | TRBV28 | NA | ASSLPGEERNTEAF